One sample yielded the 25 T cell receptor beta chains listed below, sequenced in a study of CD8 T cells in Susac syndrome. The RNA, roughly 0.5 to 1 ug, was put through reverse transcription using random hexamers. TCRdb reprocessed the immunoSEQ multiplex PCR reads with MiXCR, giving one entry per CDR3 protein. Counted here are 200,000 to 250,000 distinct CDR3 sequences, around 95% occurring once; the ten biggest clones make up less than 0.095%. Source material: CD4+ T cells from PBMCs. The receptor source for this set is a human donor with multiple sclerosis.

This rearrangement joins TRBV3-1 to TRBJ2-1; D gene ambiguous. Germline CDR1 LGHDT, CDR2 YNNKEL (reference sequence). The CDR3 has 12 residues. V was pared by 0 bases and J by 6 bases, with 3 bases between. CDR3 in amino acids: CASSQDTNEQFF. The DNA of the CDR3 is TGTGCCAGCAGCCAAGACACCAATGAGCAGTTCTTC.

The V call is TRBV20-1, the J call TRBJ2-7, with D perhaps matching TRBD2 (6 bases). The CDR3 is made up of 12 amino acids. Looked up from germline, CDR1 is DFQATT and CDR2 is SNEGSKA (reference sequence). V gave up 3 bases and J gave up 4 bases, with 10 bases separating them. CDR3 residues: CSASGSAYEQYF. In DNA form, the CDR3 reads TGCAGTGCTAGCGGGAGTGCTTACGAGCAGTACTTC.

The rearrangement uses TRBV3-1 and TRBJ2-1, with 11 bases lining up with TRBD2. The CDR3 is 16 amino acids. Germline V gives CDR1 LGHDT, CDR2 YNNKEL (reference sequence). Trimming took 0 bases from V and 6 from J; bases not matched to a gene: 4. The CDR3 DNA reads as TGTGCCAGCAGCCAAGATTCTAGCGGGAGGCGCAATGAGCAGTTCTTC. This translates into CASSQDSSGRRNEQFF.

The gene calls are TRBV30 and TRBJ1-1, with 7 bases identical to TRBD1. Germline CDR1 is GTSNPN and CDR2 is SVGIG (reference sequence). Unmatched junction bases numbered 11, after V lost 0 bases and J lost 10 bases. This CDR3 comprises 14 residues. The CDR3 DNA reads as TGTGCCTGGAGTGTCCAACAGAGGAACAGGGGAGCTTTCTTT. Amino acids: CAWSVQQRNRGAFF. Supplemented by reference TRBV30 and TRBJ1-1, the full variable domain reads SQTIHQWPATLVQPVGSPLSLECTVEGTSNPNLYWYRQAAGRGLQLLFYSVGIGQISSEVPQNLSASRPQDRQFILSSKKLLLSDSGFYLCAWSVQQRNRGAFFGQGTRLTVV.

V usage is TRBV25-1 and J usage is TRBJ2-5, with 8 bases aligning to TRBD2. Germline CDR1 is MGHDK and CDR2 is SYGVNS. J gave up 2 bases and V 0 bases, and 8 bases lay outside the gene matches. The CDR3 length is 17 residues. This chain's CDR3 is CASSEYSPGLVQETQYF. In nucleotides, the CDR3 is TGTGCCAGCAGTGAATACAGTCCGGGACTAGTACAAGAGACCCAGTACTTC.

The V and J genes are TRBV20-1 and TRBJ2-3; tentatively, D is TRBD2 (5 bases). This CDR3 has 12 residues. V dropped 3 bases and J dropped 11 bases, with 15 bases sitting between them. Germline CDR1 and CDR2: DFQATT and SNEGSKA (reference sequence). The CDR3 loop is CSARRVLGGQYF. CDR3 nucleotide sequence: TGCAGTGCTAGGAGGGTACTAGGAGGGCAGTATTTT.

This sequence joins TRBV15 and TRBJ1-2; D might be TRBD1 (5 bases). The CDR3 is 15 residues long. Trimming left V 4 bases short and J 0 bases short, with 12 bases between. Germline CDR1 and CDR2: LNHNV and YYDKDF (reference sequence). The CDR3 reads CATSTGKGPNYGYTF. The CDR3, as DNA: TGTGCCACCAGCACAGGGAAGGGGCCTAACTATGGCTACACCTTC. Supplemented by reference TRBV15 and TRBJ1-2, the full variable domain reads DAMVIQNPRYQVTQFGKPVTLSCSQTLNHNVMYWYQQKSSQAPKLLFHYYDKDFNNEADTPDNFQSRRPNTSFCFLDIRSPGLGDTAMYLCATSTGKGPNYGYTFGSGTRLTVV.

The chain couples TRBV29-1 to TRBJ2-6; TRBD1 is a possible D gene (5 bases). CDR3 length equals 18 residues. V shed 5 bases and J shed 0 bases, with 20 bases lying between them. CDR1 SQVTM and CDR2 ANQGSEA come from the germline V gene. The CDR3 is CSVPGPTGTDSGANVLTF. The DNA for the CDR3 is TGCAGCGTTCCGGGCCCCACAGGAACGGACTCTGGGGCCAACGTCCTGACTTTC. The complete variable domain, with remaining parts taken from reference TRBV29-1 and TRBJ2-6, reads SAVISQKPSRDICQRGTSLTIQCQVDSQVTMMFWYRQQPGQSLTLIATANQGSEATYESGFVIDKFPISRPNLTFSTLTVSNMSPEDSSIYLCSVPGPTGTDSGANVLTFGAGSRLTVL.

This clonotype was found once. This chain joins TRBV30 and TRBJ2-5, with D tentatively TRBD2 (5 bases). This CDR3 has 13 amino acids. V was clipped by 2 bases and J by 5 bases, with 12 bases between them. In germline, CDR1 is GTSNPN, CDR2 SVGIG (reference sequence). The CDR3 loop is CAWSSRTGETQYF. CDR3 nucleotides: TGTGCCTGGAGTTCGAGGACGGGGGAGACCCAGTACTTC.

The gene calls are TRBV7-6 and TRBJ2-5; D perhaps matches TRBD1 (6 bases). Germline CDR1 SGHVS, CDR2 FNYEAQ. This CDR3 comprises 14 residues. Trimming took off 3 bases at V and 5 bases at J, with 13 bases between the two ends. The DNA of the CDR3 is TGTGCCAGCAGCTTGCAGGGGATATTGGAGACCCAGTACTTC. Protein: CASSLQGILETQYF.

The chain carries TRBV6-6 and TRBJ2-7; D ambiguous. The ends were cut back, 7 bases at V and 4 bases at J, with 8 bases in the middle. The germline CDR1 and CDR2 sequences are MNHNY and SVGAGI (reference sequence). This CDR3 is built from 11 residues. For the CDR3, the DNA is TGTGCCAGCACGTACGGGTACGAGCAGTACTTC. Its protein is CASTYGYEQYF.

The chain's CDR3 is CSVKLQRNTEAFF. CDR3 nucleotide sequence: TGCAGCGTTAAACTCCAGCGGAACACTGAAGCTTTCTTT. The gene calls are TRBV29-1 and TRBJ1-1; D ambiguous. Trimming shortened V by 5 bases and J by 1 base, and 11 bases separated the two germline ends. CDR1 and CDR2 from the germline V gene are SQVTM and ANQGSEA. There are 13 residues in the CDR3.

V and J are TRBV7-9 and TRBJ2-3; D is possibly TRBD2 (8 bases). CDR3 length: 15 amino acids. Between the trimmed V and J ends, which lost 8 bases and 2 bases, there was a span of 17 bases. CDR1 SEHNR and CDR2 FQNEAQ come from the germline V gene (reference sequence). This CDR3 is CASGGGGRPTDTQYF. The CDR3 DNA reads TGTGCCAGCGGAGGGGGCGGGAGGCCCACAGATACGCAGTATTTT.

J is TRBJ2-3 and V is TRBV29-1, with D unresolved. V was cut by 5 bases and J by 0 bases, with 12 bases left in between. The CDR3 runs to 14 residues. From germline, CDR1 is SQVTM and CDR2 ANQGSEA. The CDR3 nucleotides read TGCAGCGTTTATGGGATCTCTAGCACAGATACGCAGTATTTT. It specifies CSVYGISSTDTQYF.

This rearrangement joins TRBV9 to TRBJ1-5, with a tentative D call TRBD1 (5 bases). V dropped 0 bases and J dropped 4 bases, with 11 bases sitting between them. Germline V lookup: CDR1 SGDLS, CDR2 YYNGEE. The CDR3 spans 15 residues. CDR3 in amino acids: CASSVGTGPNQPQHF. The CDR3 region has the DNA TGTGCCAGCAGCGTAGGAACGGGACCAAATCAGCCCCAGCATTTT.

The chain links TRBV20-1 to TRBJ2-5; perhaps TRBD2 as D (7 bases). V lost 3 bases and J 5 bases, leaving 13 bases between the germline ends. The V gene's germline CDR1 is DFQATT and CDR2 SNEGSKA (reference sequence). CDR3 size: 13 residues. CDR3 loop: CSASAGAGETQYF. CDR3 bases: TGCAGTGCTAGCGCGGGGGCGGGGGAGACCCAGTACTTC.

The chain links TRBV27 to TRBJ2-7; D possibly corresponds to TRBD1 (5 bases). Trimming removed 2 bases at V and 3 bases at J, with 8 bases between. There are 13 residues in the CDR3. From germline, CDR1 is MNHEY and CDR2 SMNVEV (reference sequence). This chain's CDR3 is CASSLQGDYEQYF. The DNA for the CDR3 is TGTGCCAGCAGTTTACAGGGCGACTACGAGCAGTACTTC.

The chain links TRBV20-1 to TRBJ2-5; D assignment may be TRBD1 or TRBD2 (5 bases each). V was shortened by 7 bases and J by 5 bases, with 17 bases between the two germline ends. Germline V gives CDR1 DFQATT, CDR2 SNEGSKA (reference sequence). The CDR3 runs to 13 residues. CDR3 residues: CSVMRGALETQYF. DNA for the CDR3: TGCAGTGTAATGAGGGGCGCTTTGGAGACCCAGTACTTC.

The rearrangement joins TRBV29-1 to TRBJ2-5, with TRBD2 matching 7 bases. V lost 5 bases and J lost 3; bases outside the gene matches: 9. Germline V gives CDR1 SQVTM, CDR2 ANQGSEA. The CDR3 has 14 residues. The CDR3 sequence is CSVSSGTTKETQYF. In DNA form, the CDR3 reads TGCAGCGTTTCCTCCGGGACTACAAAAGAGACCCAGTACTTC.

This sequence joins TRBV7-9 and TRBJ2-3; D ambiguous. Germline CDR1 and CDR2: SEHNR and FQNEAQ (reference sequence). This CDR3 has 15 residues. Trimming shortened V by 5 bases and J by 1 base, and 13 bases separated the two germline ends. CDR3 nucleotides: TGTGCCAGCAGCACCCTAGTCCCCGGCACAGATACGCAGTATTTT. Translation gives CASSTLVPGTDTQYF. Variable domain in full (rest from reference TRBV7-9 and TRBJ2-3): DTGVSQNPRHKITKRGQNVTFRCDPISEHNRLYWYRQTLGQGPEFLTYFQNEAQLEKSRLLSDRFSAERPKGSFSTLEIQRTEQGDSAMYLCASSTLVPGTDTQYFGPGTRLTVL.

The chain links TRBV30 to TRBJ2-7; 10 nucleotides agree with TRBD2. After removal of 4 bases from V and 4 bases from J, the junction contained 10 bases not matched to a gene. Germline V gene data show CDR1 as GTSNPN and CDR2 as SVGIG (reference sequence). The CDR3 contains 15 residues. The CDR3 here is CAWTPGLAVFYEQYF. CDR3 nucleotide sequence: TGTGCCTGGACTCCCGGACTAGCGGTCTTTTACGAGCAGTACTTC.

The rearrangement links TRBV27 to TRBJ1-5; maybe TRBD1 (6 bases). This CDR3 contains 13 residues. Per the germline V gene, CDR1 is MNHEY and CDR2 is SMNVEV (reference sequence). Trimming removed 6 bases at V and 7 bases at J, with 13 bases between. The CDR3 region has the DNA TGTGCCAGCAGGCCCAGGGGCAGGCAGCCCCAGCATTTT. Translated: CASRPRGRQPQHF.

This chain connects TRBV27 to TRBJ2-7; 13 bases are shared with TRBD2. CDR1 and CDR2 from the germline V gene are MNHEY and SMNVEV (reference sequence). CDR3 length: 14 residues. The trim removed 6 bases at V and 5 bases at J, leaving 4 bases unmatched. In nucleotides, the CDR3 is TGTGCCAGCAGCCGGACTAGCGGGAGCAACGAGCAGTACTTC. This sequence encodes CASSRTSGSNEQYF.

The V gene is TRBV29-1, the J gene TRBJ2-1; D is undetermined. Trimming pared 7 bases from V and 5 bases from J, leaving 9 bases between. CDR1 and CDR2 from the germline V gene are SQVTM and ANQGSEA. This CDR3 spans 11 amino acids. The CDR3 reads CSGQSDNEQFF. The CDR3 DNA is TGCAGCGGTCAGTCGGACAATGAGCAGTTCTTC.

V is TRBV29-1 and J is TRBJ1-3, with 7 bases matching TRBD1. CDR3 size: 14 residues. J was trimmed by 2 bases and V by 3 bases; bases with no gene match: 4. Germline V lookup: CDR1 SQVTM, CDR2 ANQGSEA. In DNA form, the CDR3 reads TGCAGCGTTGATAAAACAGGGGCTGGAAACACCATATATTTT. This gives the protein CSVDKTGAGNTIYF.